These 15 T cell receptor beta chains originate from one sample sequenced in a study of T cell responses to AZD1222 COVID-19 vaccine. Generated by immunoSEQ multiplex PCR, the TCRdb table keeps only in-frame clones and is missing some. The sample has around 120,000 clones, roughly 85% seen once. The sample in question was peripheral blood, obtained on day 0 of AZD1222 vaccination. Receptors were obtained from an adult in good health.

The gene calls are TRBV27 and TRBJ1-5, with D tentatively TRBD1 (6 bases). V dropped 4 bases and J dropped 0 bases, with 19 bases sitting between them. The CDR3 length is 18 residues. Germline V gene sequence: CDR1 MNHEY, CDR2 SMNVEV (reference sequence). The CDR3 sequence: CASSSLPGKGDSNQPQHF. The CDR3 coding sequence is TGTGCCAGCAGTTCTCTTCCGGGGAAGGGGGATAGCAATCAGCCCCAGCATTTT.

The chain couples TRBV11-2 to TRBJ2-1; D is uncertain. The CDR3 is made up of 13 amino acids. V was shortened by 3 bases and J by 4 bases, with 7 bases between the two germline ends. Germline V gene sequence: CDR1 SGHAT, CDR2 FQNNGV. The chain's CDR3 is CASSFARYNEQFF. The DNA for the CDR3 is TGTGCCAGCAGCTTCGCAAGGTACAATGAGCAGTTCTTC.

The chain links TRBV4-1 to TRBJ1-1, with a possible D match to TRBD1 (5 bases). With 3 bases removed from V and 1 base from J, the gap between germline ends came to 15 bases. CDR3 length equals 16 residues. Germline values: CDR1 MGHRA, CDR2 YSYEKL. CDR3 nucleotides: TGCGCCAGCAGCCACCTCCCGACAGTGCGGAACACTGAAGCTTTCTTT. It yields the protein CASSHLPTVRNTEAFF.

The chain has TRBV2 and TRBJ2-7, with D possibly being TRBD2 (6 bases). V gave up 6 bases and J gave up 1 base, with 7 bases separating them. Looked up from germline, CDR1 is SNHLY and CDR2 is FYNNEI. The CDR3 has 12 residues. CDR3 protein: CASSGRSYEQYF. As DNA, the CDR3 is TGTGCCAGCAGCGGGAGATCCTACGAGCAGTACTTC.

The chain has TRBV5-4 and TRBJ1-4; 7 nucleotides line up with TRBD1. The V and J ends lost 2 bases and 7 bases, in that order; junction bases with no gene match: 2. This CDR3 region has 13 residues. CDR1 and CDR2 from the germline V gene are SGHNT and YYREEE (reference sequence). The CDR3 here is CASSLWDSEKLFF. CDR3 nucleotides: TGTGCCAGCAGCTTATGGGACAGTGAAAAACTGTTTTTT.

CDR3 sequence: CASTRQGRTEAFF. The CDR3 nucleotides read TGTGCCAGCACTAGACAGGGGAGGACTGAAGCTTTCTTT. The chain joins TRBV6-5 to TRBJ1-1, with TRBD1 matching over 8 bases. Germline V gives CDR1 MNHEY, CDR2 SVGAGI. This CDR3 comprises 13 residues. V gave up 7 bases and J gave up 5 bases; unmatched junction bases: 6.

CDR3 in amino acids: CASSLDRGVDEQFF. CDR3 coding DNA: TGTGCCAGCTCCCTTGACAGGGGGGTTGATGAGCAGTTCTTC. This chain uses TRBV18 with TRBJ2-1; 9 bases match TRBD1. J gave up 8 bases and V 6 bases, and 8 bases lay outside the gene matches. CDR1 KGHSH and CDR2 LQKENI come from the germline V gene. This CDR3 region has 14 residues. The complete variable domain, with remaining parts taken from reference TRBV18 and TRBJ2-1, reads NAGVMQNPRHLVRRRGQEARLRCSPMKGHSHVYWYRQLPEEGLKFMVYLQKENIIDESGMPKERFSAEFPKEGPSILRIQQVVRGDSAAYFCASSLDRGVDEQFFGPGTRLTVL.

The chain recombines TRBV19 with TRBJ1-2; TRBD1 aligns across 10 bases. The CDR3 totals 17 residues. Trimming at V came to 7 bases and at J to 6 bases, leaving 17 bases not matched to a gene. CDR1 and CDR2 from the germline V gene are LNHDA and SQIVND (reference sequence). The CDR3: CASKRQVGGQGRDGYTF. The CDR3 coding sequence is TGTGCCAGTAAGCGGCAGGTTGGGGGACAGGGGAGGGATGGCTACACCTTC.

This clone appeared once. The rearrangement joins TRBV7-2 to TRBJ1-1; 9 bases are a match to TRBD1. The CDR3 extends over 15 amino acids. The germline V gene has CDR1 SGHTA and CDR2 FQGNSA. J lost 3 bases, V lost 5 bases, and 7 bases had no gene match. In DNA form, the CDR3 reads TGTGCCAGCAGCCCCCGGGACAGGGATCACACTGAAGCTTTCTTT. It translates to CASSPRDRDHTEAFF.

The rearrangement links TRBV6-6 to TRBJ2-3, with 9 bases identical to TRBD1. This CDR3 spans 14 amino acids. Germline-derived CDR1 and CDR2 are MNHNY and SVGAGI (reference sequence). V gave up 4 bases and J gave up 3 bases; unmatched junction bases: 2. The CDR3 nucleotides read TGTGCCAGCAGTTGGGACAGGGTAACAGATACGCAGTATTTT. This sequence encodes CASSWDRVTDTQYF.

V and J are TRBV6-5 and TRBJ1-1, with D uncertain. V lost 0 bases and J lost 5, with 10 bases in between. CDR1 and CDR2 from the germline V gene are MNHEY and SVGAGI. The CDR3 spans 14 residues. The CDR3 DNA reads as TGTGCCAGCAGTTACTCGGAACTGTATACTGAAGCTTTCTTT. It specifies CASSYSELYTEAFF.

This chain uses TRBV11-3 with TRBJ2-3; D is undetermined. Germline assignment: CDR1 SGHNT and CDR2 YENEEA. The CDR3 consists of 16 residues. V lost 5 bases and J 0 bases, leaving 15 bases between the germline ends. CDR3 coding DNA: TGTGCCAGCAGCGGAACTACGATAAGGAGCACAGATACGCAGTATTTT. It specifies CASSGTTIRSTDTQYF.

The genes are TRBV6-4 and TRBJ2-1, with D tentatively TRBD1 or TRBD2 (5 bases each). Trimming took off 6 bases at V and 8 bases at J, with 26 bases between the two ends. The CDR3 is 17 amino acids. The germline V gene has CDR1 MRHNA and CDR2 SNTAGT. The CDR3 sequence: CASRLIRDHVSRDEQFF. DNA for the CDR3: TGTGCCAGCAGATTGATCCGGGACCACGTCAGTCGGGATGAGCAGTTCTTC.

The rearrangement joins TRBV3-1 (or the pseudogene TRBV3-2) to TRBJ2-1, with D tentatively TRBD1 (6 bases). Germline-derived CDR1 and CDR2 are LGHDT and YNNKEL (reference sequence). Between the trimmed V and J ends, which lost 7 bases and 4 bases, there was a span of 11 bases. The CDR3 is made up of 13 amino acids. CDR3 sequence (DNA): TGTGCCAGCATCGGGACACCTTACAATGAGCAGTTCTTC. This sequence encodes CASIGTPYNEQFF.

The chain joins TRBV11-3 to TRBJ2-5; the match to TRBD2 covers 16 bases. Germline V gene lookup returns CDR1 SGHNT and CDR2 YENEEA. Losses at the gene ends were 4 bases for V and 5 bases for J; bases not matched to a gene: 7. There are 17 residues in the CDR3. CDR3 region: CASSSGLAGGVRETQYF. CDR3 DNA: TGTGCCAGCAGCTCGGGACTAGCGGGAGGGGTTCGGGAGACCCAGTACTTC.